This T cell receptor (beta chain) was retrieved from a study of beta chain features in type 1 diabetes. Reverse transcribing all isolated RNA meant expressed TCRB transcripts were sequenced. The read count averaged around 4 million across naive, central memory and regulatory T cell samples. The repertoire was sequenced with immunoSEQ multiplex PCR; TCRdb's copy has only in-frame clones and lacks some. The table includes about 470,000 clones, approximately 28% detected once. The CDR3 contains 14 residues. Germline-derived CDR1 and CDR2 are SGDLS and YYNGEE. The V gene lost 0 bases and the J gene lost 4 bases, with 10 bases spanning the gap. This clone turned up a few times.

The sequencing input was naive CD4+ T cells from blood. The source is a man between 18 and 35 years old in good health. The chain carries TRBV9 and TRBJ1-2; D is unresolved. The CDR3 nucleotides are TGTGCCAGCAGCGTAGAAATGGGTGGCTATGGCTACACCTTC. It encodes CASSVEMGGYGYTF.